Each of the 13 T cell receptor beta chains below was sequenced from the same sample in a study of cytomegalovirus exposure and HLA in healthy donors. Researchers ran the PCR with 60 Vbeta and 13 Jbeta primers. The repertoire was sequenced with immunoSEQ multiplex PCR; TCRdb's copy has only in-frame clones and lacks some. The sample consists of 100,000 to 150,000 clones, roughly 68% of them appearing once. Sequencing input: PBMCs. The receptors originated from a woman between 50 and 59 years old in good health and CMV-seropositive.

The V gene is TRBV10-3, the J gene TRBJ2-5, with no clear D. The CDR3 contains 11 residues. Trimming pared 7 bases from V and 4 bases from J, leaving 7 bases between. Looked up from germline, CDR1 is ENHRY and CDR2 is SYGVKD. In DNA form, the CDR3 reads TGTGCCATCATGGCAGGAGAGACCCAGTACTTC. This encodes CAIMAGETQYF.

The table lists this clone with a count of one. The gene calls are TRBV6-5 and TRBJ2-2, with TRBD2 matching over 10 bases. This CDR3 has 14 residues. The V and J ends lost 8 bases and 5 bases, in that order; junction bases with no gene match: 5. Looked up from germline, CDR1 is MNHEY and CDR2 is SVGAGI. The CDR3 region is CASGGLARTGELFF. In nucleotides, the CDR3 is TGTGCCAGCGGGGGACTAGCGAGGACCGGGGAGCTGTTTTTT.

V is TRBV5-6 and J is TRBJ1-2; 10 positions match TRBD1. The V segment lost 4 bases and the J segment 6 bases; nucleotides outside the gene matches: 12. The CDR3 contains 16 residues. CDR1 is SGHDT and CDR2 is YYEEEE in the germline V gene. The DNA of the CDR3 is TGTGCCAGCAGCACAGACAGGGGGCTAATGACGGATGGCTACACCTTC. Translated, it gives CASSTDRGLMTDGYTF.

This sequence joins TRBV10-2 and TRBJ1-2; D is ambiguous. Trimming stripped 6 bases from V and 4 bases from J, with 18 bases between. There are 15 residues in the CDR3. The germline gives CDR1 WSHSY, CDR2 SAAADI. Here the CDR3 DNA reads TGCGCCAGCAGAAACGCCCCCGGGGAAGGCTATGGCTACACCTTC. This gives the protein CASRNAPGEGYGYTF.

V and J are TRBV14 and TRBJ2-7; the D gene is possibly TRBD1 (5 bases). CDR3 length equals 14 residues. Trimming took off 2 bases at V and 5 bases at J, with 13 bases between the two ends. Per germline, CDR1 SGHDN and CDR2 FVKESK. The CDR3 is CASSQSWGWDEQYF. The CDR3, as DNA: TGTGCCAGCAGCCAATCCTGGGGCTGGGACGAGCAGTACTTC.

The chain employs TRBV11-3 and TRBJ2-7; D might be TRBD1 (6 bases). Germline CDR1 is SGHNT and CDR2 is YENEEA. V lost 8 bases, J lost 2 bases, and 13 bases lay in between. The CDR3 is 13 residues long. CDR3 amino acids: CASQGYGAYEQYF. CDR3 nucleotide sequence: TGTGCCAGCCAGGGGTACGGAGCCTACGAGCAGTACTTC. The complete variable domain, with remaining parts taken from reference TRBV11-3 and TRBJ2-7, reads EAGVVQSPRYKIIEKKQPVAFWCNPISGHNTLYWYLQNLGQGPELLIRYENEEAVDDSQLPKDRFSAERLKGVDSTLKIQPAELGDSAVYLCASQGYGAYEQYFGPGTRLTVT.

There are a few counts of this clone. The V call is TRBV6-1, the J call TRBJ2-7; 11 bases are shared with TRBD1. With V trimmed by 11 bases and J by 5 bases, 8 bases remained unmatched. The CDR3 consists of 13 residues. Germline values: CDR1 MNHNS, CDR2 SASEGT. This chain's CDR3 is CAGHGDRGNEQYF. CDR3 nucleotides: TGTGCCGGCCATGGGGACAGGGGGAACGAGCAGTACTTC.

The V and J genes are TRBV7-2 and TRBJ2-5; D perhaps matches TRBD2 (7 bases). The V gene lost 7 bases and the J gene lost 5 bases, with 20 bases spanning the gap. Germline V gives CDR1 SGHTA, CDR2 FQGNSA. The CDR3 length is 15 residues. The CDR3 here is CASIEQGEGGETQYF. CDR3 nucleotide sequence: TGTGCCAGCATCGAACAGGGAGAGGGAGGGGAGACCCAGTACTTC.

V and J are TRBV5-4 and TRBJ2-1, with 7 bases fitting TRBD2. The germline CDR1 and CDR2 sequences are SGHNT and YYREEE (reference sequence). The CDR3 extends over 15 amino acids. V was clipped by 3 bases and J by 2 bases; unmatched bases: 5. The DNA for the CDR3 is TGTGCCAGCAGCTCGTTCCGGGGGGCCTACAATGAGCAGTTCTTC. Residues: CASSSFRGAYNEQFF.

This rearrangement joins TRBV10-3 to TRBJ2-5; 8 nucleotides agree with TRBD2. From germline, CDR1 is ENHRY and CDR2 SYGVKD. V was clipped by 6 bases and J by 5 bases; unmatched bases: 5. The length of the CDR3 is 13 residues. CDR3 bases: TGTGCCATCAGCGGGGGGGCCTTGGAGACCCAGTACTTC. It specifies CAISGGALETQYF.

The chain combines TRBV5-5 with TRBJ2-3; possible D gene TRBD2, 5 bases. The V and J ends lost 9 bases and 2 bases respectively, with 16 bases between them. This CDR3 spans 14 amino acids. Germline CDR1 reads SGHKS; CDR2 reads YYEKEE (reference sequence). The CDR3 here is CATAWESLTDTQYF. DNA of the CDR3: TGTGCCACCGCGTGGGAGTCACTCACAGATACGCAGTATTTT.

This chain joins TRBV4-2 and TRBJ2-3, with 12 bases aligning to TRBD2. The CDR3 is 17 amino acids. The J segment lost 2 bases and the V segment lost 5 bases, leaving 8 bases of the junction unmatched. CDR1 and CDR2 (germline): LGHNA, YNFKEQ. The CDR3 here is CASSTRTSGAATDTQYF. CDR3 DNA sequence: TGTGCCAGCAGCACCCGGACTAGCGGGGCGGCCACAGATACGCAGTATTTT.

CDR3 residues: CASSLGTSNEKLFF. The CDR3 DNA reads TGCGCCAGCAGCCTCGGGACTTCCAATGAAAAACTGTTTTTT. The gene calls are TRBV5-1 and TRBJ1-4; a weak D match, TRBD1 (5 bases). Trimming cost V 4 bases and J 5 bases, with 12 bases left between them. The CDR3 spans 14 residues. Germline CDR1 SGHRS, CDR2 YFSETQ.